Listed here are 14 T cell receptor beta chains from one sample, sequenced in a study of blood T cells in healthy people across ages. The use of a sample-barcoded 5' primer and a J-beta primer mix characterized a second PCR of 7 to 11 cycles. TCRdb used MiXCR to reprocess the 5' RACE reads, holding one entry per CDR3 protein. In the table there are about 1.4 million distinct CDR3 sequences, 55% to 75% of which are singletons. The sequencing input was blood. The receptors come from a man between 18 and 35 years old in good health.

V usage is TRBV4-1 and J usage is TRBJ2-7; TRBD2 agrees at 7 bases. The CDR3 has 15 amino acids. The V gene end was trimmed by 0 bases and the J gene end by 6 bases; junction bases not matched to a gene: 8. Germline V CDR1 and CDR2: MGHRA, YSYEKL. The CDR3 DNA sequence: TGCGCCAGCAGCCAAGATCGGTGGGCGGGAGTCGAGCAGTACTTC. Amino acids: CASSQDRWAGVEQYF.

The chain links TRBV3-1 to TRBJ1-1; no clear D. The V gene's germline CDR1 is LGHDT and CDR2 YNNKEL (reference sequence). The V end was cut by 5 bases, the J end by 4 bases, with 11 bases between. The length of the CDR3 is 13 residues. CDR3: CASSTTDRTEAFF. In DNA form, the CDR3 reads TGTGCCAGCAGCACTACCGACCGCACTGAAGCTTTCTTT.

This clonotype occurred a few times. This rearrangement joins TRBV4-1 to TRBJ1-6, with 11 positions matching TRBD1. Germline V lookup: CDR1 MGHRA, CDR2 YSYEKL. The CDR3 loop spans 18 amino acids. With 4 bases clipped from V and 1 base from J, the junction kept 6 bases outside the gene matches. As DNA, the CDR3 is TGCGCCAGCAGCCTAACCGGGACAGGGGGGTCCTATAATTCACCCCTCCACTTT. Translation gives CASSLTGTGGSYNSPLHF.

V gene TRBV7-9 combines with J gene TRBJ2-3, with D maybe TRBD2 (5 bases). CDR3 length: 15 amino acids. V was cut by 4 bases and J by 10 bases, with 21 bases left in between. Per the germline V gene, CDR1 is SEHNR and CDR2 is FQNEAQ (reference sequence). Here the CDR3 reads CASSSLKGADRSQYF. The DNA of the CDR3 is TGTGCCAGCAGCTCCCTGAAAGGAGCGGATCGGTCGCAGTATTTT.

The J gene is TRBJ1-6, the V gene TRBV3-1; weak D call: TRBD1 (5 bases). CDR1 is LGHDT, CDR2 YNNKEL, per germline (reference sequence). The CDR3 totals 16 residues. Between the trimmed V and J ends, which lost 4 bases and 4 bases, there was a span of 14 bases. CDR3 in DNA: TGTGCCAGCAGCCTTTATACGGGACTTTATAATTCACCCCTCCACTTT. Protein: CASSLYTGLYNSPLHF.

The CDR3 DNA reads as TGTGCCAGCAGTAAACCCGACAGCGGGGCCTATGGCTACACCTTC. This codes for CASSKPDSGAYGYTF. This chain connects TRBV27 to TRBJ1-2; maybe TRBD1 (5 bases). Trimming took off 5 bases at V and 4 bases at J, with 17 bases between the two ends. Germline V gene lookup returns CDR1 MNHEY and CDR2 SMNVEV (reference sequence). The CDR3 is 15 amino acids.

The chain couples TRBV2 to TRBJ2-6; D is perhaps TRBD1 (5 bases). Per the germline V gene, CDR1 is SNHLY and CDR2 is FYNNEI. Between the trimmed V and J ends, which lost 2 bases and 4 bases, there was a span of 12 bases. CDR3 length: 16 amino acids. DNA for the CDR3: TGTGCCAGCAGTGAATGGGGCAGTTCCGGGGCCAACGTCCTGACTTTC. This codes for CASSEWGSSGANVLTF.

The chain couples TRBV10-3 to TRBJ2-3; 10 bases line up with TRBD2. Germline CDR1 is ENHRY and CDR2 is SYGVKD. The ends lost 10 bases at V and 2 bases at J; junction bases unmatched: 9. The CDR3 runs to 15 residues. The CDR3 here is CATFSGRTLTDTQYF. The CDR3 DNA reads as TGTGCCACCTTTAGCGGGAGGACTCTCACAGATACGCAGTATTTT.

The chain uses TRBV5-6 and TRBJ2-1, with TRBD1 matching over 11 bases. V was pared by 4 bases and J by 8 bases, with 11 bases of the junction left unmatched. CDR1 SGHDT and CDR2 YYEEEE come from the germline V gene. The CDR3 loop spans 16 amino acids. The chain's CDR3 is CASSAGIGTGGYEQFF. As DNA, the CDR3 is TGTGCCAGCAGCGCGGGTATCGGGACAGGGGGTTATGAGCAGTTCTTC.

The rearrangement links TRBV6-5 to TRBJ2-3, with 11 bases that match TRBD2. Unmatched junction bases numbered 34, after V lost 3 bases and J lost 14 bases. Germline lookup yields CDR1 MNHEY and CDR2 SVGAGI. The CDR3 is 22 amino acids. The chain's CDR3 is CASSYTVPGLTSGTRTTDTRYF. CDR3 DNA: TGTGCCAGCAGTTATACCGTACCAGGGTTGACTAGCGGGACCAGGACAACAGATACACGGTATTTT.

This chain joins TRBV28 and TRBJ1-1; unclear D gene. This CDR3 spans 13 amino acids. Germline CDR1 MDHEN, CDR2 SYDVKM. The V gene lost 8 bases and the J gene lost 7 bases, with 17 bases spanning the gap. The CDR3 loop is CASLQTNDLEAFF. CDR3 DNA sequence: TGTGCCAGCCTACAAACAAACGATCTTGAAGCTTTCTTT.

CDR3 protein: CASGTGFIYGYTF. The CDR3 DNA reads TGTGCCAGTGGGACAGGGTTCATTTATGGCTACACCTTC. V is TRBV27 and J is TRBJ1-2, with 9 bases fitting TRBD1. Germline V gene lookup returns CDR1 MNHEY and CDR2 SMNVEV (reference sequence). The CDR3 extends over 13 amino acids. V shed 9 bases, J shed 5 bases, and the junction held 7 bases outside the gene matches.

The rearrangement links TRBV27 to TRBJ2-4, with 10 bases lining up with TRBD1. TRBJ2-7 explains the end of the DNA better; the J call may be wrong. Germline V gene lookup returns CDR1 MNHEY and CDR2 SMNVEV (reference sequence). This CDR3 contains 15 residues. CDR3 in DNA: TGTGCCAGCAGTTTAGACGGACAGGGGGGATACGAGCAGTACTTC. It yields the protein CASSLDGQGGYEQYF.

This chain uses TRBV20-1 with TRBJ2-7, with TRBD2 matching 11 bases. Looked up from germline, CDR1 is DFQATT and CDR2 is SNEGSKA (reference sequence). Unmatched junction bases numbered 3, after V lost 6 bases and J lost 2 bases. This CDR3 region has 13 residues. The CDR3 nucleotides are TGCAGTGCAGGGACTAGCGGCCCCTACGAGCAGTACTTC. It specifies CSAGTSGPYEQYF.